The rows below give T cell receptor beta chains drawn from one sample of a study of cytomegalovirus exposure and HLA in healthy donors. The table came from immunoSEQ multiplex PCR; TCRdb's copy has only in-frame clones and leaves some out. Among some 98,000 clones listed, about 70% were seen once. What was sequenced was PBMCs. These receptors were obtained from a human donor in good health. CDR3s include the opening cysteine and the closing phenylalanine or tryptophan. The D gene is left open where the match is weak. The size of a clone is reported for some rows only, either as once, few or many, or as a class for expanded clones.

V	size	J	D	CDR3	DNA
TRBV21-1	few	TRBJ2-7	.	CASSIPGLYEQYF	TGTGCCAGCAGCATACCGGGACTCTACGAGCAGTACTTC
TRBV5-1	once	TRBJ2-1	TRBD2	CASSLETGGTYNEQFF	TGCGCCAGCAGCTTGGAAACCGGGGGGACTTACAATGAGCAGTTCTTC
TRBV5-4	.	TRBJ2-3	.	CASSSGWAGTDTQYF	TGTGCCAGCAGCTCGGGGTGGGCTGGCACAGATACGCAGTATTTT
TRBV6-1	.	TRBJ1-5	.	CASSEAGRNQPQHF	TGTGCCAGCAGTGAAGCGGGGCGGAATCAGCCCCAGCATTTT
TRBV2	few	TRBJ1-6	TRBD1	CASTDRGSSPLHF	TGTGCCAGCACCGACAGGGGAAGCTCACCCCTCCACTTT
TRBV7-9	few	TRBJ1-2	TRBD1	CASSSISGTGSYGYTF	TGTGCCAGCAGCTCGATATCTGGGACAGGGAGTTATGGCTACACCTTC
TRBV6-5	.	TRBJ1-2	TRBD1	CASSQRQGIYGYTF	TGTGCCAGCAGCCAAAGACAGGGCATCTATGGCTACACCTTC
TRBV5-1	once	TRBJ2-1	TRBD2	CASSLVVQGKASGVSSYNEQFF	TGCGCCAGCAGCTTGGTTGTACAGGGGAAGGCTAGCGGGGTGAGCTCCTACAATGAGCAGTTCTTC
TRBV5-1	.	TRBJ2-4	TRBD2	CASSPVSSGGQNIQYF	TGCGCCAGCAGCCCGGTGTCTAGCGGGGGACAAAACATTCAGTACTTC
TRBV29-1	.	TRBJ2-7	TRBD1	CSARSQGAAYEQYF	TGCAGCGCCAGATCACAGGGGGCGGCCTACGAGCAGTACTTC
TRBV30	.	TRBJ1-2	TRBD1	CAWSRGPGGGYGYTF	TGTGCCTGGAGTAGGGGGCCAGGGGGCGGGTATGGCTACACCTTC
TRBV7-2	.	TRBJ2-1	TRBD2	CASRTGTSYNEQFF	TGTGCCAGCAGAACCGGGACTAGCTACAATGAGCAGTTCTTC
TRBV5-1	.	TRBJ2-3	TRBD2	CASSLTGTSGVPPWGDTQYF	TGCGCCAGCAGCTTAACCGGGACTAGCGGGGTCCCACCTTGGGGAGATACGCAGTATTTT
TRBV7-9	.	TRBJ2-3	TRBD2	CASSLGSGRALDTQYF	TGTGCCAGCAGCTTGGGTAGCGGGAGGGCGTTAGATACGCAGTATTTT
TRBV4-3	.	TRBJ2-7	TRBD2	CASSQDVGLAGGLVEQYF	TGCGCCAGCAGCCAAGATGTGGGACTAGCGGGAGGGCTGGTCGAGCAGTACTTC
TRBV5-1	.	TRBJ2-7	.	CASRGTGSSYEQYF	TGCGCCAGCAGGGGTACCGGGTCTTCCTACGAGCAGTACTTC
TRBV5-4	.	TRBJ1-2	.	CASSLAGQHYGYTF	TGTGCCAGCAGCTTGGCTGGACAGCACTATGGCTACACCTTC
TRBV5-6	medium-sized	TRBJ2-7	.	CASSLAGTYEQYF	TGTGCCAGCAGCTTGGCCGGGACTTACGAGCAGTACTTC
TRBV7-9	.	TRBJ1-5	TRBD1	CASSLGQGSGNQPQHF	TGTGCCAGCAGCTTGGGACAGGGATCCGGCAATCAGCCCCAGCATTTT
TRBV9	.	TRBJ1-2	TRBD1	CASSVGQGSYGYTF	TGTGCCAGCAGCGTGGGACAGGGATCCTATGGCTACACCTTC
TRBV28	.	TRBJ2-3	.	CASSSFDTQYF	TGTGCCAGCAGTTCGTTTGATACGCAGTATTTT
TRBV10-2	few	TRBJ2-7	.	CASTQTYEQYF	TGCGCCAGCACCCAAACCTACGAGCAGTACTTC
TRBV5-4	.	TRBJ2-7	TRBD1	CASSHPGQGYEQYF	TGTGCCAGCAGCCATCCGGGACAGGGCTACGAGCAGTACTTC
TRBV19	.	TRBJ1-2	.	CASSIDRSGSYTF	TGTGCCAGTAGTATAGACCGATCCGGTAGCTACACCTTC
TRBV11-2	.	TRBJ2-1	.	CASSRDRSSYNEQFF	TGTGCCAGCAGCCGTGATAGGAGCTCCTACAATGAGCAGTTCTTC
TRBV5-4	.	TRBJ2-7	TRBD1	CASSKDTGTALGVYEQYF	TGTGCCAGCAGCAAGGATACCGGGACAGCCCTAGGGGTATACGAGCAGTACTTC
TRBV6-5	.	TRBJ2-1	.	CASSGSTNNEQFF	TGTGCCAGCAGCGGGAGTACTAACAATGAGCAGTTCTTC
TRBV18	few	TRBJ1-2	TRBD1	CASSPPGQDWGYGYTF	TGTGCCAGCTCACCCCCGGGACAGGATTGGGGCTATGGCTACACCTTC
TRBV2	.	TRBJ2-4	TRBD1	CASSVAQGNKNIQYF	TGTGCCAGCAGTGTCGCACAGGGGAATAAAAACATTCAGTACTTC
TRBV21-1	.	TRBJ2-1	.	CASSKALATSGGEHSEQFF	TGTGCCAGCAGCAAAGCGCTCGCGACTAGCGGGGGGGAACATTCGGAGCAGTTCTTC
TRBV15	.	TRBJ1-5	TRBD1	CATSTSDRGGHLAQHF	TGTGCCACCAGCACCTCGGACAGGGGTGGTCATTTGGCCCAGCATTTT
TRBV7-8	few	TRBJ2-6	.	CASSSQGYPSGANVLTF	TGTGCCAGCAGCTCCCAGGGTTACCCCTCTGGGGCCAACGTCCTGACTTTC
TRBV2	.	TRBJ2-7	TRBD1	CASSGFRDRDLQYF	TGTGCCAGCAGTGGCTTCCGGGACAGGGACTTGCAGTACTTC
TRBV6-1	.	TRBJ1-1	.	CASSARVGEAFF	TGTGCCAGCAGCGCGAGGGTCGGTGAAGCTTTCTTT
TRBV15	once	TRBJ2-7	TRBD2	CATSSVTSDPYEQYF	TGTGCCACCAGCAGTGTCACTAGCGACCCCTACGAGCAGTACTTC
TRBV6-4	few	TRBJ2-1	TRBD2	CASSETLAGELFF	TGTGCCAGCAGTGAAACTCTAGCGGGAGAGCTGTTCTTC
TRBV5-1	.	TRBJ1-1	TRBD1	CASSTSGGIDTEAFF	TGCGCCAGCAGCACTTCAGGGGGCATAGACACTGAAGCTTTCTTT
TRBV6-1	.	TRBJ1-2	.	CASSFQGGGYTF	TGTGCCAGCAGTTTTCAGGGAGGTGGCTACACCTTC
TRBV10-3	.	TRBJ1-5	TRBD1	CAISGTGPSNQPQHF	TGTGCCATCAGTGGGACAGGGCCTAGCAATCAGCCCCAGCATTTT
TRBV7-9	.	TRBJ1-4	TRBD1	CASSLWTGINEKLFF	TGTGCCAGCAGCTTATGGACAGGGATTAATGAAAAACTGTTTTTT
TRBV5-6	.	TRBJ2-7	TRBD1	CASSLLMSGGPTYEQYF	TGTGCCAGCAGCTTGTTGATGTCAGGGGGCCCTACCTACGAGCAGTACTTC
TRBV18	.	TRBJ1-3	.	CASSDSYGNTIYF	TGTGCCAGCTCGGACAGTTACGGAAACACCATATATTTT
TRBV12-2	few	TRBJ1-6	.	CASRTPTPLGTDNSPLHF	TGTGCAAGTCGCACCCCGACCCCCCTCGGGACAGACAATTCACCCCTCCACTTT
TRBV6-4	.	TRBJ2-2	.	CASSDERHTGELFF	TGTGCCAGCAGTGACGAGCGTCACACCGGGGAGCTGTTTTTT
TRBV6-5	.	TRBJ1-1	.	CASSYSGGTEAFF	TGTGCCAGCAGTTACTCAGGAGGGACTGAAGCTTTCTTT
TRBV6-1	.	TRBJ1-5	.	CASSEGLTSNQPQHF	TGTGCCAGCAGTGAGGGACTCACGAGCAATCAGCCCCAGCATTTT
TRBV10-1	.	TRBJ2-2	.	CASSGVGTSNTGELFF	TGCGCCAGCAGTGGGGTAGGGACTTCGAACACCGGGGAGCTGTTTTTT
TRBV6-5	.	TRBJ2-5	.	CASSYSRWEQYF	TGTGCCAGCAGTTACTCCAGGTGGGAGCAGTACTTC
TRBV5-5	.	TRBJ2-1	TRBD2	CASSLVLLAGEFNEQFF	TGTGCCAGCAGCTTGGTTCTACTAGCGGGGGAGTTCAATGAGCAGTTCTTC
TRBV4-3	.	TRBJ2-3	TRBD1	CASSQGDRSTDTQYF	TGCGCCAGCAGCCAAGGGGACAGGTCCACAGATACGCAGTATTTT